Here is one T cell receptor beta chain with its context. The data were produced by immunoSEQ multiplex PCR, yet TCRdb's version contains in-frame clones alone and is incomplete. Of approximately 300,000 clones in the sample, 89% were seen once. The data are from a study of blood T cell repertoires in COVID-19. CDR1 SGHVS and CDR2 FNYEAQ come from the germline V gene. This CDR3 is 15 amino acids long. Germline trimming cut 5 bases from V and 3 bases from J; bases unmatched to any gene: 5. The TCR originated in a man aged 55-75 years who had recovered from COVID-19. Sequencing was done on a sample of PBMCs or T cells enriched from blood (not recorded which). The gene calls are TRBV7-6 and TRBJ2-7; 12 bases line up with TRBD2. CDR3 sequence reads: CASSPRTSGIYEQYF. In nucleotides, the CDR3 is TGTGCCAGCAGCCCCCGGACTAGCGGGATCTACGAGCAGTACTTC.